This T cell receptor beta chain was captured in a study of blood T cell repertoires in COVID-19. Background on the study: PBMCs, B-cell-depleted T cells, or T cells provided the cDNA or gDNA that made up the material.

Trimming took off 0 bases at V and 0 bases at J, with 12 bases between the two ends. CDR3 length equals 16 residues. CDR1 is SGHNT and CDR2 is YYREEE in the germline V gene (reference sequence). The data were produced by immunoSEQ multiplex PCR, yet TCRdb's version contains in-frame clones alone and is incomplete. The repertoire has 150,000 to 200,000 clones, 87% of them found once; the top ten carry about 5%. The chain employs TRBV5-4 and TRBJ2-5, with D unclear. Sequencing used peripheral blood. The TCR sequence derives from a human donor in a cohort sampled during active COVID-19. The CDR3 region has the DNA TGTGCCAGCAGCTTGGCCGGGTCCCCGGACCAAGAGACCCAGTACTTC. Translating gives CASSLAGSPDQETQYF.